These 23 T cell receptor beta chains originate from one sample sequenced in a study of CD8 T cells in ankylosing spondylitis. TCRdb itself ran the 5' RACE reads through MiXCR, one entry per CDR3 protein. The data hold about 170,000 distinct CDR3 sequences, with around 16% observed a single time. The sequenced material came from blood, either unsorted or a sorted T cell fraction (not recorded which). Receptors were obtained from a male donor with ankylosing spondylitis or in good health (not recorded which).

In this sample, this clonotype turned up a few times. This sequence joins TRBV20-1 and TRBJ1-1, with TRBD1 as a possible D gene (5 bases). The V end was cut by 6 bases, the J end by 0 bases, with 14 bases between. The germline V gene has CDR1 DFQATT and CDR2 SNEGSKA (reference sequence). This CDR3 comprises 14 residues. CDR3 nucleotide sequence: TGCAGTGCCCGGCTTGGGGCGATGAACACTGAAGCTTTCTTT. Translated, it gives CSARLGAMNTEAFF.

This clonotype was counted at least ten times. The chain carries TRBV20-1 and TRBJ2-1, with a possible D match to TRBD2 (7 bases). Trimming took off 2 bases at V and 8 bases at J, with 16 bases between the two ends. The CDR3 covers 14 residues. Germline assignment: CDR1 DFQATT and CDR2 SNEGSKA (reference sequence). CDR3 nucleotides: TGCAGTGCTAGAAGTCCACAGGGAGGGTATGAGCAGTTCTTC. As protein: CSARSPQGGYEQFF.

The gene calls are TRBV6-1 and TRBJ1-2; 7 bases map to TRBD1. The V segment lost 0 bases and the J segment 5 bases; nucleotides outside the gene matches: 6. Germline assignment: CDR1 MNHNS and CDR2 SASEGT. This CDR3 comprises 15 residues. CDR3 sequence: CASSEAATGTYGYTF. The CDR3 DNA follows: TGTGCCAGCAGTGAAGCGGCGACAGGGACTTATGGCTACACCTTC.

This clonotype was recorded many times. The CDR3 DNA reads as TGCAGTGCTAGAAGCGGGACCACCTACAATGAGCAGTTCTTC. This gives the protein CSARSGTTYNEQFF. The chain recombines TRBV20-1 with TRBJ2-1, with TRBD2 identical over 7 bases. The CDR3 sequence is 14 residues long. Trimming at V came to 2 bases and at J to 2 bases, leaving 3 bases not matched to a gene. The germline gives CDR1 DFQATT, CDR2 SNEGSKA (reference sequence).

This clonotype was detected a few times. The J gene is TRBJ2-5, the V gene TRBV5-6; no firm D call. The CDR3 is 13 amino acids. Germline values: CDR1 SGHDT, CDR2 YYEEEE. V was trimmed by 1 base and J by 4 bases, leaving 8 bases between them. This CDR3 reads CASSLTSAETQYF. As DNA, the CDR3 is TGTGCCAGCAGCTTGACCTCTGCAGAGACCCAGTACTTC.

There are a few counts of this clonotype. The CDR3 region has the DNA TGTGCCAGCAGCTCGGACAGGAACTCCTACGAGCAGTACTTC. It yields the protein CASSSDRNSYEQYF. This chain links TRBV27 with TRBJ2-7; 7 bases line up with TRBD1. Germline V gene data show CDR1 as MNHEY and CDR2 as SMNVEV (reference sequence). V was pared by 6 bases and J by 0 bases, with 5 bases of the junction left unmatched. This CDR3 contains 14 residues.

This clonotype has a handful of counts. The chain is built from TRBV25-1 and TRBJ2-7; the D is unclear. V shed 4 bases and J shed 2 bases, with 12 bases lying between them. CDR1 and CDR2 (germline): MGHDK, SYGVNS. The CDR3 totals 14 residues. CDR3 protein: CASSARVFPYEQYF. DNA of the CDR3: TGTGCCAGCAGTGCCCGGGTTTTTCCCTACGAGCAGTACTTC.

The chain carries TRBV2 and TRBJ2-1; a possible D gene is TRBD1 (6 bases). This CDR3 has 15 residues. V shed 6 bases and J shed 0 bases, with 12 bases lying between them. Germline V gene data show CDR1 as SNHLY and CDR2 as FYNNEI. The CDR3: CASRLPDSSYNEQFF. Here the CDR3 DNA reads TGTGCCAGCAGACTTCCGGACAGCTCCTACAATGAGCAGTTCTTC.

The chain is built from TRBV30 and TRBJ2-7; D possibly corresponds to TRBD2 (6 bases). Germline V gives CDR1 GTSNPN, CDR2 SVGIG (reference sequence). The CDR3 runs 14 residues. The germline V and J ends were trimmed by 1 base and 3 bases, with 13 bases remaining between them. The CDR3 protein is CAWSAGTGDYEQYF. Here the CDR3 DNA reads TGTGCCTGGAGTGCTGGGACGGGAGACTACGAGCAGTACTTC.

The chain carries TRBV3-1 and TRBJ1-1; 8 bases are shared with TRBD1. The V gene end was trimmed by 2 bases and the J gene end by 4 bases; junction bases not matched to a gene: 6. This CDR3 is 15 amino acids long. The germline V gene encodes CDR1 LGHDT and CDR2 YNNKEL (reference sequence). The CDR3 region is CASSQTGQAGTEAFF. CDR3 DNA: TGTGCCAGCAGCCAAACGGGACAGGCGGGCACTGAAGCTTTCTTT. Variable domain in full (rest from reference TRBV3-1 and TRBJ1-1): DTAVSQTPKYLVTQMGNDKSIKCEQNLGHDTMYWYKQDSKKFLKIMFSYNNKELIINETVPNRFSPKSPDKAHLNLHINSLELGDSAVYFCASSQTGQAGTEAFFGQGTRLTVV.

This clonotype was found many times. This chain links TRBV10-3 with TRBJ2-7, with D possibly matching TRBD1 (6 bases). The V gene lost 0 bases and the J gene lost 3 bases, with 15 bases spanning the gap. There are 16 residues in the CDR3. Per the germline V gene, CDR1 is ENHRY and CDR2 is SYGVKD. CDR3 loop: CAISESLGTPLYEQYF. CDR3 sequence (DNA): TGTGCCATCAGTGAGTCTCTAGGGACACCCCTCTACGAGCAGTACTTC.

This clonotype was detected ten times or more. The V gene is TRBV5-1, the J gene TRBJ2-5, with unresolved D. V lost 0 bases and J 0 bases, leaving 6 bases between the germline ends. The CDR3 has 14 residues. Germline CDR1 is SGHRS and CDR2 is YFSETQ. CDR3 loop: CASSLDIHQETQYF. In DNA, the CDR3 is TGCGCCAGCAGCTTGGACATCCACCAAGAGACCCAGTACTTC.

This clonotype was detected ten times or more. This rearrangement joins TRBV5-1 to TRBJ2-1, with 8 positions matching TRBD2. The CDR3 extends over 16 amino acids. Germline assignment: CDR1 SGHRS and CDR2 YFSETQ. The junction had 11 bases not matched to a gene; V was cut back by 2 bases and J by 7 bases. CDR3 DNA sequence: TGCGCCAGCAGCTTTAGGGGGGCGGGAGGACGAAATGAGCAGTTCTTC. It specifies CASSFRGAGGRNEQFF.

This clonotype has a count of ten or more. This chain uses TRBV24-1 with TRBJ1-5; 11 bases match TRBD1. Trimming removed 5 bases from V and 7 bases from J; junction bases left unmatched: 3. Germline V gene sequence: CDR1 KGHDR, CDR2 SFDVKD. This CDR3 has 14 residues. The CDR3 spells CATSAGQGAQPQHF. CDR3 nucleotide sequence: TGTGCCACCAGTGCTGGACAGGGGGCACAGCCCCAGCATTTT.

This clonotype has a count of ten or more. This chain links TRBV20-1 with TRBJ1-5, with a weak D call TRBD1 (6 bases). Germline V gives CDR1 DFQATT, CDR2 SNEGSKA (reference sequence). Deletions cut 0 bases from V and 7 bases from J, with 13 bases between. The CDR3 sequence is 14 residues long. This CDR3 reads CSARDTQGYQPQHF. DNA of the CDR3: TGCAGTGCTAGAGATACACAGGGATACCAGCCCCAGCATTTT.

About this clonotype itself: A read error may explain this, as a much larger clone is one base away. CDR3 coding DNA: TGTGCCAGCAGTTCACAGGGGAGCTCCTACAATCAGCAGTTCTTC. Protein: CASSSQGSSYNQQFF. The rearrangement uses TRBV27 and TRBJ2-1; TRBD1 matches at 7 bases. This CDR3 region has 15 residues. Germline V CDR1 and CDR2: MNHEY, SMNVEV (reference sequence).

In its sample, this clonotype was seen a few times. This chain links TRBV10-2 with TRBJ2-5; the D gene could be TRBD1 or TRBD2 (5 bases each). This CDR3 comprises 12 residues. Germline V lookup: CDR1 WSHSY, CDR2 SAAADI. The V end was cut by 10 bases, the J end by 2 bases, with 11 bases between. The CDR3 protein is CAMGRDQETQYF. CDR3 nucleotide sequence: TGCGCCATGGGACGGGATCAAGAGACCCAGTACTTC.

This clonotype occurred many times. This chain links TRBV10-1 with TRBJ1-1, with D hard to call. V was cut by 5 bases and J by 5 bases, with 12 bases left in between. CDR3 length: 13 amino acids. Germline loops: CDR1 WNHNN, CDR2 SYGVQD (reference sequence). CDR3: CASSPTSQTEAFF. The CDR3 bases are TGCGCCAGCAGTCCAACGAGTCAGACTGAAGCTTTCTTT.

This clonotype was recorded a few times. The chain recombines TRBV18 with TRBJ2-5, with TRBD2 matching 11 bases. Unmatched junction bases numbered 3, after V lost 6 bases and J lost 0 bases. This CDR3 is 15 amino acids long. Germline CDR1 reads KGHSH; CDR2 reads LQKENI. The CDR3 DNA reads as TGTGCCAGCTCCAGGACTAGCGGGCACCAAGAGACCCAGTACTTC. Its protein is CASSRTSGHQETQYF.

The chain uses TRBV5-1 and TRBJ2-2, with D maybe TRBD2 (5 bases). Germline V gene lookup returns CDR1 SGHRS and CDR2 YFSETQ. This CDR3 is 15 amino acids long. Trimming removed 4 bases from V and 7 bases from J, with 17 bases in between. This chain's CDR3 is CASSMDQLRGGELFF. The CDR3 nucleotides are TGCGCCAGCAGCATGGACCAACTCCGGGGCGGGGAGCTGTTTTTT.

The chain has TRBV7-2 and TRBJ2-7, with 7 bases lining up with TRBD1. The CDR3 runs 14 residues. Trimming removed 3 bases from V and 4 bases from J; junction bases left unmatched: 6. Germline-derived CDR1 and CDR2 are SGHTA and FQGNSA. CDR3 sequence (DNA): TGTGCCAGCAGCTTGCAAGGGGGCGCTTACGAGCAGTACTTC. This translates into CASSLQGGAYEQYF.

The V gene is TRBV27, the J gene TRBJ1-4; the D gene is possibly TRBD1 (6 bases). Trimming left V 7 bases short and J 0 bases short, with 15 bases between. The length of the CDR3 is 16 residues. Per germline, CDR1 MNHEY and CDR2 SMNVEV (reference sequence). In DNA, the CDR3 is TGTGCCAGCACGTACAGGGCCCCTGCAACTAATGAAAAACTGTTTTTT. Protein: CASTYRAPATNEKLFF.

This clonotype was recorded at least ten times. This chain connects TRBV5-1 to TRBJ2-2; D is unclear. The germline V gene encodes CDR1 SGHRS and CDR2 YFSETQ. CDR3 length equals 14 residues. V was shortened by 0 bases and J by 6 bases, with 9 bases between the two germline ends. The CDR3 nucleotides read TGCGCCAGCAGCTTGGATGGGTACGCCGGGGAGCTGTTTTTT. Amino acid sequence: CASSLDGYAGELFF.